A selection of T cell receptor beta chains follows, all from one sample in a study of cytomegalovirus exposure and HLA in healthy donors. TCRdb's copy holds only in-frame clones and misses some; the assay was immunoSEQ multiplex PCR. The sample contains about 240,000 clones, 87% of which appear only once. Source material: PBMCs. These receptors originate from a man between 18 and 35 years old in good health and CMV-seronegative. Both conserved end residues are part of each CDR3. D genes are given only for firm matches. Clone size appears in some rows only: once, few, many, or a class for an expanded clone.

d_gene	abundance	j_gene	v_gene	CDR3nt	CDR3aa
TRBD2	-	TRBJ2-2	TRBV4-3	TGCGCCAGCAGCCGCGGGAGGGCGAGTCGGGAGCTGTTTTTT	CASSRGRASRELFF
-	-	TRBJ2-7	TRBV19	TGTGCCAGTAGTAGGGGTACGGGGAGCTACGAGCAGTACTTC	CASSRGTGSYEQYF
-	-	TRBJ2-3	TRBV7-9	TGTGCCAGCAGCTTAGCCCTGGGGCAGGGGTCAGATACGCAGTATTTT	CASSLALGQGSDTQYF
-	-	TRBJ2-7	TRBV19	TGTGCCAGTAGTATAAGTGGCAGCTACGAGCAGTACTTC	CASSISGSYEQYF
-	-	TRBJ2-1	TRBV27	TGTGCCAGCAGTTTTTACAGGGGGGGTGGCAATGAGCAGTTCTTC	CASSFYRGGGNEQFF
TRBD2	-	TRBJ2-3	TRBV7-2	TGTGCCAGCAGCTTCAGGCGGGGGACCACAGATACGCAGTATTTT	CASSFRRGTTDTQYF
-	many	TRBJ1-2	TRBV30	TGTGCCTGGAGCTCTACAGGGTATGGCTACACCTTC	CAWSSTGYGYTF
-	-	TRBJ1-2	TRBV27	TGTGCCAGCAGTTTAACCGGCGGGACCTATGGCTACACCTTC	CASSLTGGTYGYTF
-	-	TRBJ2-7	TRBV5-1	TGCGCCAGCAGTATTCCTAGTCCTAGCTACGAGCAGTACTTC	CASSIPSPSYEQYF
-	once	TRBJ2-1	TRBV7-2	TGTGCCAGCAAGGAGGGCTCCTACAATGAGCAGTTCTTC	CASKEGSYNEQFF
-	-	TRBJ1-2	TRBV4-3	TGCGCCAGCAGCCAACAGGGTTATGGCTACACCTTC	CASSQQGYGYTF
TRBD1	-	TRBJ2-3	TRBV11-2	TGTGCCAGCAGCTCGGGACAGAACACAGATACGCAGTATTTT	CASSSGQNTDTQYF
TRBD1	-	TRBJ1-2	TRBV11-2	TGTGCCAGCAGCTTAGGGCTGGGACAGGCCTATGGCTACACCTTC	CASSLGLGQAYGYTF
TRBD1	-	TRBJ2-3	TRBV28	TGTGCCAGCAGCAGGCCCCAGGGGGCCCGCACAGATACGCAGTATTTT	CASSRPQGARTDTQYF
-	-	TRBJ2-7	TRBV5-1	TGCGCCAGCAGCTCTAACAGGGGAGGCCCCGTCTACGAGCAGTACTTC	CASSSNRGGPVYEQYF
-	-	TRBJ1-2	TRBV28	TGTGCCAGCAGTACCTTGGACAATAACTATGGCTACACCTTC	CASSTLDNNYGYTF
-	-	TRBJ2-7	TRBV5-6	TGTGCCAGCAGCTTGATGCAGGAGCGCGGGTACGAGCAGTACTTC	CASSLMQERGYEQYF
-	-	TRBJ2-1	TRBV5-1	TGCGCCAGCAGCTTGGCGGAGGGCTACAATGAGCAGTTCTTC	CASSLAEGYNEQFF
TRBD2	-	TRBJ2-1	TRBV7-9	TGTGCCAGCAGCTCCCTGGCGGGAGGTTACAATGAGCAGTTCTTC	CASSSLAGGYNEQFF
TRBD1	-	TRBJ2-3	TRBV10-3	TGTGCCATCAGAGACGGACAGGGGGGCACAGATACGCAGTATTTT	CAIRDGQGGTDTQYF
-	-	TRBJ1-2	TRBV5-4	TGTGCCAGCAGCTTGGTAGGGGAGGGAGGCTACACCTTC	CASSLVGEGGYTF
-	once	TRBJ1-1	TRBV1	TGCACCAGCAGCCAGACCGGGACAGCACCTTTTTCGAACACTGAAGCTTTCTTT	CTSSQTGTAPFSNTEAFF
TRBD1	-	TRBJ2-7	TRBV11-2	TGTGCCAGCAGCTTTGACAGGGTCGAGCAGTACTTC	CASSFDRVEQYF
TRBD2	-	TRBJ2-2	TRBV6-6	TGTGCCAGCAGTTACTCGTCCAGCCTAGCGGGCGGGGAGCTGTTTTTT	CASSYSSSLAGGELFF
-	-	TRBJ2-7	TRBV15	TGTGCCACCAGCCCCGGGGGCTACGAGCAGTACTTC	CATSPGGYEQYF
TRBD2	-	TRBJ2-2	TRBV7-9	TGTGCCAGCAGCCCAGGGACTACGGACACCGGGGAGCTGTTTTTT	CASSPGTTDTGELFF
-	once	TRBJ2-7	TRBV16	TGTGCCAGCAGCCAATCGTTTTCCACAGGGCTTACCTACGAGCAGTACTTC	CASSQSFSTGLTYEQYF
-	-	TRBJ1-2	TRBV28	TGTGCCAGCACCGAGGGCCCTCGTTTTGGCTACACCTTC	CASTEGPRFGYTF
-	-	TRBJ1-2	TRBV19	TGTGCCAGTAGTATAGGTCCGGGGACTTTCGGCTACACCTTC	CASSIGPGTFGYTF
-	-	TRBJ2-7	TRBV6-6	TGTGCCACCAATACAGGGCCCTACGAGCAGTACTTC	CATNTGPYEQYF
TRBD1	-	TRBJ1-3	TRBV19	TGTGCCAGTAGCAGGGGGCCTGGAAACACCATATATTTT	CASSRGPGNTIYF
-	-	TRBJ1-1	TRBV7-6	TGTGCCAGCAGCTTAGAGGGGGAAGGGGTTGAAGCTTTCTTT	CASSLEGEGVEAFF
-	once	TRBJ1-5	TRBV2	TGTGCCAGCAGTGACGAGGGCAATCAGCCCCAGCATTTT	CASSDEGNQPQHF
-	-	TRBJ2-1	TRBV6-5	TGTGCCAGCAGTTACTCGATGGGGAGGGAGCAGTTCTTC	CASSYSMGREQFF
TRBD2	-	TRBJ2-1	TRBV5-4	TGTGCCAGCAGCTTTACGGCGGGGGGGAATAATGAGCAGTTCTTC	CASSFTAGGNNEQFF
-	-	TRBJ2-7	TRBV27	TGTGCCAGCAGTTTATCATTGGAGTACGAGCAGTACTTC	CASSLSLEYEQYF
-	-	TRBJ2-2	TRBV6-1	TGTGCCAGCACGGGATCCATGCGGGCCGGGGAGCTGTTTTTT	CASTGSMRAGELFF
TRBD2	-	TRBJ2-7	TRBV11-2	TGTGCCAGCAGCTCCCCAATAGCGGGAGCCTACGAGCAGTACTTC	CASSSPIAGAYEQYF
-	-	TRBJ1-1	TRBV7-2	TGTGCCAGCAGCCCACAGGGAGGGGGACGAACTGAAGCTTTCTTT	CASSPQGGGRTEAFF
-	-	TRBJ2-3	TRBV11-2	TGTGCCAGCTATCTCCGGGGGACAGATACGCAGTATTTT	CASYLRGTDTQYF
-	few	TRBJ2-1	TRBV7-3	TGTGCCAGCAGCGTTGGACAGATATACAATGAGCAGTTCTTC	CASSVGQIYNEQFF
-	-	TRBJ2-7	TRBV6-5	TGTGCCAGCAGAGGGTCCACAGGCTACGAGCAGTACTTC	CASRGSTGYEQYF
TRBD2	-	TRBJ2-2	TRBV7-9	TGTGCCAGCAGCCCAGTGGGGGGGTCGTTCACCGGGGAGCTGTTTTTT	CASSPVGGSFTGELFF
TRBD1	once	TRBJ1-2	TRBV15	TGTGCCACCAGCAGAGCCGGGACAGGGGTCGGCTACACCTTC	CATSRAGTGVGYTF
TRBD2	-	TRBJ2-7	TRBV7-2	TGTGCCAGCAGCTGGGACTTAGCGGGGGGCTACGAGCAGTACTTC	CASSWDLAGGYEQYF
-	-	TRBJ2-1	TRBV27	TGTGCCAGCAGTTCCCTGACAGGAATCCATGAGCAGTTCTTC	CASSSLTGIHEQFF
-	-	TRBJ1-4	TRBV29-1	TGCAGCGTTGACACAGGGTCGGTTGAAAAACTGTTTTTT	CSVDTGSVEKLFF
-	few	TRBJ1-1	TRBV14	TGTGCCAGCAGCCAAGGGAGATGGACTGAAGCTTTCTTT	CASSQGRWTEAFF
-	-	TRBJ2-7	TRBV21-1	TGTGCCAGCAGCAAAGGGGCGGGATTTAGCAGGGCATACGAGCAGTACTTC	CASSKGAGFSRAYEQYF
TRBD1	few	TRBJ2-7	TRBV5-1	TGCGCCAGCAGCGGGCCGGGGACAGCATCCTACGAGCAGTACTTC	CASSGPGTASYEQYF
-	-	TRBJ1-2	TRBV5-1	TGCGCCAGCAGCTTGTCGGGGTACGGCTACACCTTC	CASSLSGYGYTF